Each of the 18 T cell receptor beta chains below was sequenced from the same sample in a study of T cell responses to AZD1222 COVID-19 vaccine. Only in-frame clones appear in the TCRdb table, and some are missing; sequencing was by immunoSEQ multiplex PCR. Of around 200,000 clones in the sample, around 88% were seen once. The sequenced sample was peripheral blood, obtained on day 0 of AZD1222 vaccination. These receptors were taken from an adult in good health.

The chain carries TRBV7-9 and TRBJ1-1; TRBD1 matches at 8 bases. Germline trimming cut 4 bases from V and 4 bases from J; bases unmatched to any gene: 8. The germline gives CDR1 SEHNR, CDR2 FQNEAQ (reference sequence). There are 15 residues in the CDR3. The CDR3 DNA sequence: TGTGCCAGCAGCTCCCTCCAGGGGGCGAGCACTGAAGCTTTCTTT. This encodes CASSSLQGASTEAFF.

The CDR3 reads CASSQGSSISDEKLFF. In DNA form, the CDR3 reads TGTGCCAGCAGCCAAGGGTCTTCAATCTCGGATGAAAAACTGTTTTTT. The chain couples TRBV3-1 (or the pseudogene TRBV3-2) to TRBJ1-4; D is ambiguous. Germline assignment: CDR1 LGHDT and CDR2 YNNKEL (reference sequence). V dropped 1 base and J dropped 6 bases, with 15 bases sitting between them. The CDR3 runs 16 residues.

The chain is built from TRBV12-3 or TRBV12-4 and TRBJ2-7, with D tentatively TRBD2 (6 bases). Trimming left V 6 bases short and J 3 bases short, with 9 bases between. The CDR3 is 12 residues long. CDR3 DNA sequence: TGTGCCAGCAGCCGGGAGTTCTACGAGCAGTACTTC. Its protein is CASSREFYEQYF.

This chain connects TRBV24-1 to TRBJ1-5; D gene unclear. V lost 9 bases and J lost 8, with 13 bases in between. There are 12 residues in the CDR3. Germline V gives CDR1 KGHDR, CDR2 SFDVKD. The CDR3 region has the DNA TGTGCCACCGGAAAACGTGATGAGCCCCAGCATTTT. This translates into CATGKRDEPQHF.

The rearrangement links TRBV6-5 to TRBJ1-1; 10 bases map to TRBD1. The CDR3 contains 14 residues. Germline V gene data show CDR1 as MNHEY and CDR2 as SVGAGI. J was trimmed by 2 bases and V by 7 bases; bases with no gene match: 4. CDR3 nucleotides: TGTGCCAGCACATGGGACAGGGGCAACACTGAAGCTTTCTTT. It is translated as CASTWDRGNTEAFF.

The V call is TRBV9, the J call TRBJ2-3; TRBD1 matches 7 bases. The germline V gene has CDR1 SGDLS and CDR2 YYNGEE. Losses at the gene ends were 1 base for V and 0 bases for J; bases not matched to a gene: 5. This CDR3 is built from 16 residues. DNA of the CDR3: TGTGCCAGCAGCGTAACAGGGGCCAGGAGCACAGATACGCAGTATTTT. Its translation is CASSVTGARSTDTQYF.

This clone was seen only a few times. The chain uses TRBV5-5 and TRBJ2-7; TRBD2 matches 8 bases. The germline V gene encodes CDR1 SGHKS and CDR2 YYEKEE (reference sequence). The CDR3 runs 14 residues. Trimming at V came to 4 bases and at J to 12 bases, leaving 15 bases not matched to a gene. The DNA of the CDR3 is TGTGCCAGCAGCCCCGGGGGGGCGCATAGAGTAGTGTACTTC. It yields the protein CASSPGGAHRVVYF. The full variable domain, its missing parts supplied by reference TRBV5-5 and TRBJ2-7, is DAGVTQSPTHLIKTRGQQVTLRCSPISGHKSVSWYQQVLGQGPQFIFQYYEKEERGRGNFPDRFSARQFPNYSSELNVNALLLGDSALYLCASSPGGAHRVVYFGPGTRLTVT.

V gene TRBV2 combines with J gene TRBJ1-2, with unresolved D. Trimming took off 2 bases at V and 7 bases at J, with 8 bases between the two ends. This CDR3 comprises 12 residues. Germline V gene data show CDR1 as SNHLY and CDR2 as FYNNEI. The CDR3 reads CASSERPRGYTF. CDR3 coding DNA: TGTGCCAGCAGTGAAAGGCCACGTGGCTACACCTTC.

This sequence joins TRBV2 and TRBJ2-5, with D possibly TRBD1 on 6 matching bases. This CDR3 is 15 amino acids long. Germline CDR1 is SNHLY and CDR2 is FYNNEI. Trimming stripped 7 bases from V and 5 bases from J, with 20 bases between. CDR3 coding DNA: TGTGCCAGCACCCTACAGGGACCGCCTCTGGAGACCCAGTACTTC. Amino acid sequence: CASTLQGPPLETQYF.

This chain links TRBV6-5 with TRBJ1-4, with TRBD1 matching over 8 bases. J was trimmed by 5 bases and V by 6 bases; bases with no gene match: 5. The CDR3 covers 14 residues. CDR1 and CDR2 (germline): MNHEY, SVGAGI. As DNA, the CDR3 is TGTGCCAGCAGCCAAGACAGGGGCAATGAAAAACTGTTTTTT. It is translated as CASSQDRGNEKLFF.

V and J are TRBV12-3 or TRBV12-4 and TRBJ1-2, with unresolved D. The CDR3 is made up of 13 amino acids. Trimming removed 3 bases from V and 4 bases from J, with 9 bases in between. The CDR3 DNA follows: TGTGCCAGCAGTTTTTGGAGAGGCTATGGCTACACCTTC. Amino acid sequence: CASSFWRGYGYTF.

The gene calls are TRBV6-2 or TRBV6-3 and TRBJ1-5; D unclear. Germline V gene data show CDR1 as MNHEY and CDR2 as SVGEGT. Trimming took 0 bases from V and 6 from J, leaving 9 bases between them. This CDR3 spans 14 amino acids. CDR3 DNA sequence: TGTGCCAGCAGTTACTCGAATTTTTTTCAGCCCCAGCATTTT. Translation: CASSYSNFFQPQHF.

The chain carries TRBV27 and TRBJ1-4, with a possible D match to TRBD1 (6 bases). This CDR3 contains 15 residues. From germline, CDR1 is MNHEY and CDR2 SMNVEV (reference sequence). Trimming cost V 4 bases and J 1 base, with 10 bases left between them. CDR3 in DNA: TGTGCCAGCAGTTCCCCCAGGGGAACTAATGAAAAACTGTTTTTT. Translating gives CASSSPRGTNEKLFF.

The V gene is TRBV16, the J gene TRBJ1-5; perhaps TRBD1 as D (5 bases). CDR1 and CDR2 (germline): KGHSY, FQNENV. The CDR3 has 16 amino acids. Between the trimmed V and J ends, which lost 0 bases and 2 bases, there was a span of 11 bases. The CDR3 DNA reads TGTGCCAGCAGCCAATCTTGGGGCACTGGCAATCAGCCCCAGCATTTT. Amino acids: CASSQSWGTGNQPQHF.

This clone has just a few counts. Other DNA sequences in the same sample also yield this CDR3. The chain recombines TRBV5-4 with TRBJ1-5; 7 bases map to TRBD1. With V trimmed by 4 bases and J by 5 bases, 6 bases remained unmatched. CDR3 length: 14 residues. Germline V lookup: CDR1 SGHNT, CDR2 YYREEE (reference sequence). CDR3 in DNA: TGTGCCAGCAGCCTAGGGGGCCGGGATCAGCCCCAGCATTTT. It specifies CASSLGGRDQPQHF. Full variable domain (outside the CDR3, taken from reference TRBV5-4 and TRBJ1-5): ETGVTQSPTHLIKTRGQQVTLRCSSQSGHNTVSWYQQALGQGPQFIFQYYREEENGRGNFPPRFSGLQFPNYSSELNVNALELDDSALYLCASSLGGRDQPQHFGDGTRLSIL.

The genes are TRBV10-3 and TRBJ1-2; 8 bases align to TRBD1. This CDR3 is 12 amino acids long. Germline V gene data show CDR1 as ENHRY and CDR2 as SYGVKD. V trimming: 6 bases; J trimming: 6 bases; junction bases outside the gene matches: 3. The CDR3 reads CAIRGQENGYTF. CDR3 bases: TGTGCCATCAGGGGACAGGAGAATGGCTACACCTTC.

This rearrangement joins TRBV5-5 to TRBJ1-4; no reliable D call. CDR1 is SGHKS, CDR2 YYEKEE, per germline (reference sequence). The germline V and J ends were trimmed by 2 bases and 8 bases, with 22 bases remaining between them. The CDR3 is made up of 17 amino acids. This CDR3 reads CASSLYSSLGKDEKLFF. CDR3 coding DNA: TGTGCCAGCAGCTTATACTCGTCATTAGGGAAGGACGAAAAACTGTTTTTT.

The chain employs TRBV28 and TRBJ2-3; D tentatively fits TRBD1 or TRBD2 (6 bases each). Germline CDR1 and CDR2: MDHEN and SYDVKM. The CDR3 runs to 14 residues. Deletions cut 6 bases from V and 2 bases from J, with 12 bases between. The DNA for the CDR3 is TGTGCCAGCAGGGGAGGACAGAACACAGATACGCAGTATTTT. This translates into CASRGGQNTDTQYF. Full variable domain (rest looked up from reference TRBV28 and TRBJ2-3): DVKVTQSSRYLVKRTGEKVFLECVQDMDHENMFWYRQDPGLGLRLIYFSYDVKMKEKGDIPEGYSVSREKKERFSLILESASTNQTSMYLCASRGGQNTDTQYFGPGTRLTVL.